The rows below give T cell receptor beta chains drawn from one sample of a study of T-cell memory formation after mild COVID-19. One entry per CDR3 protein results from TCRdb running MiXCR on the 5' RACE reads. The repertoire holds approximately 400,000 distinct CDR3 sequences, with under 20% as singletons. Sequenced input: PBMCs or a T cell subset sorted from them (not recorded which). These receptor sequences come from a man between 18 and 35 years old who had mild COVID-19 (a few samples of this study predate the infection). Cell type and time point are not known. CDR3s include the opening cysteine and the closing phenylalanine or tryptophan. The D gene is left open where the match is weak. Size tells how often a clone was seen (once, few, many) or the class of an expanded clone, and some rows leave it out.

v_call	j_call	clone_size	d_call	cdr3_aa	cdr3_nt
TRBV7-2	TRBJ2-7	few	NA	CASSFSGRYEQYF	TGTGCCAGCAGCTTTAGCGGACGCTACGAGCAGTACTTC
TRBV6-6	TRBJ2-2	many	NA	CASSVNPGELFF	TGTGCCAGCAGTGTTAACCCGGGGGAGCTGTTTTTT
TRBV20-1	TRBJ1-3	NA	NA	CSARDGNTIYF	TGCAGTGCTAGAGATGGAAACACCATATATTTT
TRBV6-2/TRBV6-3	TRBJ2-2	many	NA	CASSYNTGELFF	TGTGCCAGCAGCTACAACACCGGGGAGCTGTTTTTT
TRBV11-2	TRBJ1-1	many	TRBD1	CASSGDRNTEAFF	TGTGCCAGCAGCGGGGACAGAAACACTGAAGCTTTCTTT
TRBV20-1	TRBJ2-3	few	TRBD2	CSARDKRGRDLSTDTQYF	TGCAGTGCTAGAGATAAGCGGGGGAGGGATCTGAGCACAGATACGCAGTATTTT
TRBV25-1	TRBJ2-5	NA	NA	CASSDASTQTQYF	TGTGCCAGCAGTGATGCTAGCACGCAGACCCAGTACTTC
TRBV18	TRBJ2-7	NA	NA	CASSPNNSDEQYF	TGTGCCAGCTCACCCAATAACAGCGACGAGCAGTACTTC
TRBV7-9	TRBJ2-7	many	NA	CASSHPWGPYYEQYF	TGTGCCAGCAGCCACCCATGGGGACCGTACTACGAGCAGTACTTC
TRBV7-2	TRBJ1-1	NA	NA	CASSRTPQNTEAFF	TGTGCCAGCAGCCGGACACCTCAGAACACTGAAGCTTTCTTT
TRBV6-6	TRBJ1-2	NA	TRBD1	CASSHPTGTMKGYTF	TGTGCCAGCAGTCATCCGACAGGGACCATGAAGGGCTACACCTTC
TRBV6-1	TRBJ1-3	NA	TRBD1	CASNPGQGWNTIYF	TGTGCCAGCAATCCGGGACAGGGATGGAACACCATATATTTT
TRBV5-1	TRBJ2-1	many	TRBD2	CASSLGSGERGEQFF	TGCGCCAGCAGCTTGGGAAGCGGGGAGCGGGGTGAGCAGTTCTTC
TRBV12-3/TRBV12-4	TRBJ2-1	few	NA	CASIKGGTEQFF	TGTGCCAGCATCAAGGGTGGCACTGAGCAGTTCTTC
TRBV7-9	TRBJ1-4	many	TRBD1	CASSVGQGGEKLFF	TGTGCCAGCAGCGTCGGACAGGGGGGCGAAAAACTGTTTTTT
TRBV7-9	TRBJ2-5	NA	NA	CASSLGFQGRETQYF	TGTGCCAGCAGCTTAGGGTTCCAGGGGCGAGAGACCCAGTACTTC
TRBV9	TRBJ2-3	NA	NA	CASSVLGGSTDTQYF	TGTGCCAGCAGCGTGCTCGGAGGATCCACAGATACGCAGTATTTT
TRBV6-2/TRBV6-3	TRBJ2-1	few	TRBD1	CASGTGPSSYNEQFF	TGTGCCAGCGGGACAGGGCCGAGCTCCTACAATGAGCAGTTCTTC
TRBV12-3/TRBV12-4	TRBJ2-3	few	NA	CASSYGSQGTQYF	TGTGCCAGCAGTTACGGGTCACAGGGTACGCAGTATTTT
TRBV5-4	TRBJ2-2	few	NA	CASSRGETGELFF	TGTGCCAGCAGCAGGGGGGAGACCGGGGAGCTGTTTTTT
TRBV5-1	TRBJ2-1	NA	TRBD2	CASSISGGRRNEQFF	TGCGCCAGCAGCATCAGCGGGGGGCGCAGAAATGAGCAGTTCTTC
TRBV7-8	TRBJ1-4	NA	NA	CASSLARRTGNEKLFF	TGTGCCAGCAGCTTAGCGCGTAGGACGGGGAATGAAAAACTGTTTTTT
TRBV20-1	TRBJ1-2	few	TRBD1	CSAPIGTGYGYTF	TGCAGTGCTCCTATCGGGACAGGGTATGGCTACACCTTC
TRBV7-3	TRBJ2-1	NA	NA	CASSYTGGHDEQFF	TGTGCCAGCAGCTACACGGGGGGCCACGATGAGCAGTTCTTC
TRBV12-3/TRBV12-4	TRBJ1-4	few	NA	CASRDRDNAGGLFF	TGTGCCAGCAGGGACCGGGACAACGCCGGTGGACTGTTTTTT
TRBV7-9	TRBJ2-3	NA	NA	CATGYGATQYF	TGTGCCACCGGCTATGGGGCTACGCAGTATTTT
TRBV7-2	TRBJ1-1	few	NA	CASSSARYTEAFF	TGTGCCAGCAGCAGTGCCCGGTACACTGAAGCTTTCTTT
TRBV20-1	TRBJ1-1	many	NA	CSASRGESTEAFF	TGCAGTGCCAGTCGGGGGGAGAGCACTGAAGCTTTCTTT
TRBV4-2	TRBJ2-1	NA	NA	CASSQGAALSSYNEQFF	TGTGCCAGCAGCCAAGGTGCGGCTTTGAGCTCCTACAATGAGCAGTTCTTC
TRBV5-1	TRBJ1-5	once	TRBD1	CASSLAYRGNGNQPQHF	TGCGCCAGCAGCTTGGCCTACAGGGGAAACGGGAATCAGCCCCAGCATTTT
TRBV6-2/TRBV6-3	TRBJ2-6	NA	NA	CAGGDSGANVLTF	TGTGCCGGCGGGGACTCTGGGGCCAACGTCCTGACTTTC
TRBV7-9	TRBJ1-6	few	NA	CASSLGVSVANSPLHF	TGTGCCAGCAGCTTAGGTGTGAGCGTGGCGAATTCACCCCTCCACTTT
TRBV4-1	TRBJ1-6	NA	NA	CASSPQGGDHPYNSPLHF	TGCGCCAGCAGCCCCCAAGGAGGGGATCATCCCTATAATTCACCCCTCCACTTT
TRBV2	TRBJ2-7	few	NA	CASSEVRQFKREQYF	TGTGCCAGCAGTGAAGTTCGACAGTTCAAGCGGGAGCAGTACTTC
TRBV29-1	TRBJ2-3	NA	TRBD2	CSWGGRDTQYF	TGCAGCTGGGGGGGTAGGGATACGCAGTATTTT
TRBV24-1	TRBJ2-5	few	TRBD1	CATSDPSGGETQYF	TGTGCCACCAGTGATCCCTCAGGGGGCGAGACCCAGTACTTC
TRBV5-1	TRBJ1-2	NA	NA	CASSLGGGDGYTF	TGCGCCAGCAGCTTGGGTGGGGGCGATGGCTACACCTTC
TRBV5-1	TRBJ1-1	NA	NA	CASSLENMNTEAFF	TGCGCCAGCAGCTTGGAGAACATGAACACTGAAGCTTTCTTT
TRBV5-1	TRBJ2-1	NA	TRBD1	CASSSRQGAINEQFF	TGCGCCAGCAGCTCCCGACAGGGGGCTATCAATGAGCAGTTCTTC
TRBV20-1	TRBJ2-6	many	NA	CSADSSGANVLTF	TGCAGTGCTGACAGCTCTGGGGCCAACGTCCTGACTTTC
TRBV7-9	TRBJ1-6	NA	NA	CASSLFGADNSPLHF	TGTGCCAGCAGCCTATTCGGGGCGGATAATTCACCCCTCCACTTT
TRBV12-3/TRBV12-4	TRBJ2-1	many	NA	CASSLRGGVSYNEQFF	TGTGCCAGCAGTTTAAGGGGCGGGGTATCCTACAATGAGCAGTTCTTC
TRBV27	TRBJ1-1	NA	NA	CASTKTQGTEAFF	TGTGCCAGCACCAAGACCCAGGGAACTGAAGCTTTCTTT
TRBV12-3/TRBV12-4	TRBJ2-2	few	NA	CASSLDPEGELFF	TGTGCCAGCAGTTTAGACCCCGAGGGGGAGCTGTTTTTT
TRBV7-9	TRBJ2-3	NA	TRBD2	CASSLALSGGAQDTQYF	TGTGCCAGCAGCTTAGCGCTTTCCGGGGGGGCCCAGGATACGCAGTATTTT
TRBV6-5	TRBJ2-1	NA	NA	CASKPGAGYNEQFF	TGTGCCAGCAAACCGGGGGCGGGCTACAATGAGCAGTTCTTC
TRBV5-1	TRBJ1-1	few	NA	CASSFDVHPGTEAFF	TGCGCCAGCAGCTTTGACGTCCACCCCGGTACTGAAGCTTTCTTT
TRBV12-3/TRBV12-4	TRBJ2-7	NA	TRBD1	CASSFDRAPWEQYF	TGTGCCAGCAGTTTCGACAGGGCCCCATGGGAGCAGTACTTC
TRBV12-3/TRBV12-4	TRBJ1-5	few	NA	CASSLGGGLEQPQHF	TGTGCCAGCAGTTTAGGAGGAGGGCTCGAACAGCCCCAGCATTTT
TRBV4-1	TRBJ1-6	few	TRBD1	CASSQQQGDDSPLHF	TGCGCCAGCAGCCAGCAACAGGGGGACGATTCACCCCTCCACTTT
TRBV23-1	TRBJ2-2	NA	TRBD1	CASRVGTGINTGELFF	TGCGCCAGCAGGGTCGGGACAGGGATAAACACCGGGGAGCTGTTTTTT
TRBV7-6	TRBJ1-5	NA	NA	CASSSSRGRHQPQHF	TGTGCCAGCAGCTCGTCCCGGGGGCGGCATCAGCCCCAGCATTTT
TRBV7-9	TRBJ1-1	few	NA	CASSSRMERGGTEAFF	TGTGCCAGCAGCTCCCGGATGGAGCGGGGTGGGACTGAAGCTTTCTTT
TRBV11-2	TRBJ1-6	few	NA	CASSPTGGHNSPLHF	TGTGCCAGCAGCCCCACAGGAGGGCATAATTCACCCCTCCACTTT
TRBV20-1	TRBJ1-1	NA	NA	CSARHVVNTEAFF	TGCAGTGCTAGGCACGTGGTTAACACTGAAGCTTTCTTT